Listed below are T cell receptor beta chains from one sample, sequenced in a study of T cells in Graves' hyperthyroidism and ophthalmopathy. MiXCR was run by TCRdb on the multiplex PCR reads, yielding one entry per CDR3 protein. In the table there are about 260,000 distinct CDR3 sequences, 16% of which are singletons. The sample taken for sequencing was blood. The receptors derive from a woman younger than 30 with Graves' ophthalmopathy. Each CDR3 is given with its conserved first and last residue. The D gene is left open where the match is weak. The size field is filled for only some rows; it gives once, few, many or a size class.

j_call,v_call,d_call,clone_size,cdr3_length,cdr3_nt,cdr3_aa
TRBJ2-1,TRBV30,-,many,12,TGTGCCTGGAGTGGACTGGCGGGTGAGCAGTTCTTC,CAWSGLAGEQFF
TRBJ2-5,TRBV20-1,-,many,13,TGCAGTGCAAACACTAGAGGAGGAGAGACCCAGTACTTC,CSANTRGGETQYF
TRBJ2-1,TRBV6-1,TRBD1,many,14,TGTGCCAGCACCACCGGACAGGGGGCAGATGAGCAGTTCTTC,CASTTGQGADEQFF
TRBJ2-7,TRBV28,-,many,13,TGTGCCAGCAGTGGGGGGGGGCCCTTCGAGCAGTACTTC,CASSGGGPFEQYF
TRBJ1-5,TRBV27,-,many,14,TGTGCCAGCAGTTTTTTGCAGGGGCGTCAGCCCCAGCATTTT,CASSFLQGRQPQHF
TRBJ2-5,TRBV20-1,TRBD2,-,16,TGCAGTGCTCAAACCGGGACTAGCGCCTTCCAAGAGACCCAGTACTTC,CSAQTGTSAFQETQYF
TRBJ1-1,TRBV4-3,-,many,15,TGCGCCAGCAGCCAACGGGGCAGCCACCAGACTGAAGCTTTCTTT,CASSQRGSHQTEAFF
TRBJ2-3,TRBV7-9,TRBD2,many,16,TGTGCCAGCAGCTTAAGCGGGAGCCAAAGCACAGATACGCAGTATTTT,CASSLSGSQSTDTQYF
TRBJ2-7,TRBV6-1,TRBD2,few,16,TGTGCCAGCAGCTCTCGTCGGACTAGCGGGGGGGACGAGCAGTACTTC,CASSSRRTSGGDEQYF
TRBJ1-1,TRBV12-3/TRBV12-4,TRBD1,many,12,TGTGCCAGCAGGCCAGACAGGGGGGCAGCTTTCTTT,CASRPDRGAAFF
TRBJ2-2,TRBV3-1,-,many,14,TGTGCCAGCAGCCCAAAGCGGGCGGGCGGGGAGCTGTTTTTT,CASSPKRAGGELFF
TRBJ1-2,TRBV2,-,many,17,TGTGCCAGCAGTGAAGTGGCGGCCCGCCAGACTAACTATGGCTACACCTTC,CASSEVAARQTNYGYTF
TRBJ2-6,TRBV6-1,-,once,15,TGTGCCAGCAGTGGGGCCCACTCTGGGGCCAACGTCCTGACTTTC,CASSGAHSGANVLTF
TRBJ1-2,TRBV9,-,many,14,TGTGCCAGCAGCGTAGTAGGGGACGTCTATGGCTACACCTTC,CASSVVGDVYGYTF
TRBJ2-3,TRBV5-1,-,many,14,TGCGCCACCCAGACCGGACCAGAGACAGATACGCAGTATTTT,CATQTGPETDTQYF
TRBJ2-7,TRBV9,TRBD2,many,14,TGTGCCAGCAGCGTAGCGGGAGGGCCTGACGAGCAGTACTTC,CASSVAGGPDEQYF
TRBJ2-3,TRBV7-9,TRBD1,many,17,TGTGCCAGCAGCCCTCAAGAAAGGACAGGGGGCACGGATACGCAGTATTTT,CASSPQERTGGTDTQYF
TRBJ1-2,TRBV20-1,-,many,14,TGCAGTGCTAGAGATGGGCAGGGGAACTATGGCTACACCTTC,CSARDGQGNYGYTF
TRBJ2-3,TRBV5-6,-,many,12,TGTGCCAGCAGCTCGTGGGGAGATACGCAGTATTTT,CASSSWGDTQYF
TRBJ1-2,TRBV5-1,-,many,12,TGCGCCAGCAGCTCCTTATACGATGGCTACACCTTC,CASSSLYDGYTF
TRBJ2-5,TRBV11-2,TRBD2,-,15,TGTGCCAGCAGAACACTAGCGGGAGTCGGAGAGACCCAGTACTTC,CASRTLAGVGETQYF
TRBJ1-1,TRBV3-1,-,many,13,TGTGCCAGCAGCCTCGGGACTCGGACTGAAGCTTTCTTT,CASSLGTRTEAFF
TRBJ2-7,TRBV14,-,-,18,TGTGCCAGCAGCAATTATAGTGGGTTGAGGCTAAATCCCTACGAGCGGTACTTC,CASSNYSGLRLNPYERYF
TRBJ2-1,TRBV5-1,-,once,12,TGCGCCAGCAGCTTGGTGAGCAATGAGCAGTTCTTC,CASSLVSNEQFF
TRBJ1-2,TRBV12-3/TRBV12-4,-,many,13,TGTGCCAGCAGTCCCCATCAGTCTTATGGCTACACCTTC,CASSPHQSYGYTF
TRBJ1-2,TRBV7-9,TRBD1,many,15,TGTGCCAGCAGCCAACGACAGGGGGTTTACTATGGCTACACCTTC,CASSQRQGVYYGYTF
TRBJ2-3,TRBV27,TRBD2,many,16,TGTGCCAGCAGTCCCTACCCGGGACTAGCGGCAGATACGCAGTATTTT,CASSPYPGLAADTQYF
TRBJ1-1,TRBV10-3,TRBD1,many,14,TGTGCCATCACTCCGGACAGGAAGAACACTGAAGCTTTCTTT,CAITPDRKNTEAFF
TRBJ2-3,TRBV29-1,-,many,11,-,CSVADGTGEYF
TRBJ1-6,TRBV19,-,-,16,TGTGCCAGTACCCCTACAAGGGCCAGTTGGGATTCACCCCTCCACTTT,CASTPTRASWDSPLHF